The rows below give T cell receptor beta chains drawn from one sample of a study of neurological immune-mediated disorders. TCRdb reanalysed the 5' RACE reads using MiXCR and keeps one entry per CDR3 protein. The repertoire holds 40,000 to 45,000 distinct CDR3 sequences, with 12% as singletons. Sequenced sample: PBMCs. These receptors were obtained from a female donor in good health. The conserved cysteine and the conserved F or W are not part of the CDR3 here.

V gene	J gene	CDR3 protein
TRBV10-2	TRBJ2-2	ASRAGPAPGELF
TRBV5-1	TRBJ2-3	ASSPGTSGFSDTQY
TRBV5-1	TRBJ2-2	ASSLTPRDTGELF
TRBV20-1	TRBJ1-6	SARPGTGDSPLH
TRBV3-1	TRBJ2-2	ASNQPSGAGTWELF
TRBV11-1	TRBJ2-1	ASSLEGQRARGEQF
TRBV11-2	TRBJ2-3	ASSLHPDTQY
TRBV6-2/TRBV6-3	TRBJ1-5	ASRKTDGYQPQH
TRBV9	TRBJ2-1	ASSVDGGHYNEQF
TRBV27	TRBJ1-1	ASSPPRLTEAF
TRBV5-1	TRBJ2-7	ASSLTGYDEQY
TRBV29-1	TRBJ1-4	SVGGIDEKLF
TRBV6-1	TRBJ1-5	ASSAGRASNQPQH
TRBV5-1	TRBJ2-7	ASSLAGREGRYEQY
TRBV12-3/TRBV12-4	TRBJ2-7	ASCRGGKRYEQY
TRBV6-6	TRBJ1-2	ASSYSPRLPLAEYGYT
TRBV4-1	TRBJ2-2	ASSQGSSGGRGELF
TRBV7-2	TRBJ2-5	ASSLQRETQY
TRBV18	TRBJ2-3	ASSPEDTQY
TRBV7-3	TRBJ2-1	ASSLNREVNEQF
TRBV18	TRBJ1-5	ASSPAARNQPQH
TRBV14	TRBJ2-3	ASTPQGAGTQY
TRBV13	TRBJ2-7	ASRTSGTGLEQY
TRBV25-1	TRBJ2-7	ASGTGGFYEQY
TRBV5-1	TRBJ2-5	ASSSGGGQETQY
TRBV5-1	TRBJ1-1	ASSRTGMNTEAF
TRBV3-1	TRBJ1-2	ASSLSGGGYT
TRBV5-1	TRBJ2-3	ASSLAGGSDTQY